Each of the 30 T cell receptor beta chains below was sequenced from the same sample in a study of a mutant IDH1 vaccine in newly diagnosed glioma. Assay: immunoSEQ multiplex PCR; the TCRdb copy retains only in-frame clones and omits some. The data contain under 40,000 clones, about 86% of them singletons. As for time point: week 47, end of study. With topical imiquimod, each dose of the vaccine consisted of 300 ug of mutant IDH1 20-mer peptide. For these TCRs, the target antigens are not known. This specimen was PBMCs, taken from a glioma patient whose treatment included an IDH1 peptide vaccine. All receptors come from a man aged 30 to 39 with glioma.

The chain has TRBV6-1 and TRBJ1-2; D is ambiguous. Trimming took off 4 bases at V and 7 bases at J, with 13 bases between the two ends. There are 13 residues in the CDR3. Per the germline V gene, CDR1 is MNHNS and CDR2 is SASEGT. Here the CDR3 DNA reads TGTGCCAGCAGTGGGTTGTTTAAAGGTGGCTACACCTTC. It specifies CASSGLFKGGYTF.

V and J are TRBV29-1 and TRBJ2-5; D call uncertain. Trimming took off 4 bases at V and 1 base at J, with 7 bases between the two ends. The V gene's germline CDR1 is SQVTM and CDR2 ANQGSEA. There are 12 residues in the CDR3. CDR3 residues: CSVVSVQETQYF. CDR3 in DNA: TGCAGCGTTGTTTCTGTCCAAGAGACCCAGTACTTC.

The chain links TRBV7-9 to TRBJ1-2, with 8 bases fitting TRBD1. V gave up 8 bases and J gave up 6 bases; unmatched junction bases: 5. This CDR3 has 12 residues. Germline loops: CDR1 SEHNR, CDR2 FQNEAQ (reference sequence). This CDR3 is CASRPQGDGYTF. For the CDR3, the DNA is TGTGCCAGCCGTCCACAGGGGGATGGCTACACCTTC. Looking up the rest from reference TRBV7-9 and TRBJ1-2 gives the full variable domain: DTGVSQNPRHKITKRGQNVTFRCDPISEHNRLYWYRQTLGQGPEFLTYFQNEAQLEKSRLLSDRFSAERPKGSFSTLEIQRTEQGDSAMYLCASRPQGDGYTFGSGTRLTVV.

The V gene is TRBV18, the J gene TRBJ2-2, with D unresolved. Trimming shortened V by 1 base and J by 6 bases, and 3 bases separated the two germline ends. This CDR3 region has 12 residues. Germline assignment: CDR1 KGHSH and CDR2 LQKENI. The DNA of the CDR3 is TGTGCCAGCTCACCACTATCCGGGGAGCTGTTTTTT. It specifies CASSPLSGELFF.

The V and J genes are TRBV28 and TRBJ1-1; D is perhaps TRBD1 (6 bases). Trimming took off 5 bases at V and 1 base at J, with 17 bases between the two ends. The CDR3 contains 16 residues. Germline V CDR1 and CDR2: MDHEN, SYDVKM. CDR3 region: CASSTLNREKNTEAFF. The CDR3 DNA sequence: TGTGCCAGCAGTACCCTTAACAGGGAAAAGAACACTGAAGCTTTCTTT.

This rearrangement joins TRBV10-3 to TRBJ1-5; D is possibly TRBD1 (5 bases). CDR3 length equals 19 residues. Per the germline V gene, CDR1 is ENHRY and CDR2 is SYGVKD. V lost 2 bases and J lost 0, with 20 bases in between. CDR3 sequence: CAISEGWGPRGNSNQPQHF. The DNA of the CDR3 is TGTGCCATCAGTGAGGGATGGGGACCGCGGGGTAATAGCAATCAGCCCCAGCATTTT.

The J gene is TRBJ1-4, the V gene TRBV5-1; D not certain. CDR3 length: 15 amino acids. Germline assignment: CDR1 SGHRS and CDR2 YFSETQ. V was clipped by 5 bases and J by 0 bases, with 11 bases between them. The CDR3 nucleotides read TGCGCCAGCAGTTCTTACAGCCCAACTAATGAAAAACTGTTTTTT. Protein: CASSSYSPTNEKLFF.

V and J are TRBV27 and TRBJ2-1, with 10 positions matching TRBD2. The junction had 3 bases not matched to a gene; V was cut back by 4 bases and J by 3 bases. CDR3 length: 15 residues. CDR1 is MNHEY, CDR2 SMNVEV, per germline (reference sequence). The CDR3 region has the DNA TGTGCCAGCAGTTATAGCGGGAGGTACTACAATGAGCAGTTCTTC. This encodes CASSYSGRYYNEQFF.

This clone is a singleton in its sample. This rearrangement joins TRBV5-6 to TRBJ2-1; TRBD2 agrees at 12 bases. Looked up from germline, CDR1 is SGHDT and CDR2 is YYEEEE. The J segment lost 4 bases and the V segment lost 5 bases, leaving 4 bases of the junction unmatched. CDR3 length: 15 amino acids. The CDR3 sequence is CASRQGTSGYNEQFF. The CDR3 DNA reads TGTGCCAGCAGACAAGGGACTAGCGGGTACAATGAGCAGTTCTTC. Full variable domain (rest looked up from reference TRBV5-6 and TRBJ2-1): DAGVTQSPTHLIKTRGQQVTLRCSPKSGHDTVSWYQQALGQGPQFIFQYYEEEERQRGNFPDRFSGHQFPNYSSELNVNALLLGDSALYLCASRQGTSGYNEQFFGPGTRLTVL.

The V gene is TRBV30, the J gene TRBJ2-5, with D maybe TRBD2 (6 bases). Trimming stripped 1 base from V and 0 bases from J, with 6 bases between. CDR1 is GTSNPN and CDR2 is SVGIG in the germline V gene (reference sequence). The CDR3 is 13 amino acids. The CDR3 DNA sequence: TGTGCCTGGAGTGGGGACTACCAAGAGACCCAGTACTTC. As protein: CAWSGDYQETQYF. Full variable domain (remainder filled in from reference TRBV30 and TRBJ2-5): SQTIHQWPATLVQPVGSPLSLECTVEGTSNPNLYWYRQAAGRGLQLLFYSVGIGQISSEVPQNLSASRPQDRQFILSSKKLLLSDSGFYLCAWSGDYQETQYFGPGTRLLVL.

This clone was seen a single time. The J gene is TRBJ2-1, the V gene TRBV19; D might be TRBD1 (5 bases). Trimming removed 1 base at V and 3 bases at J, with 13 bases between. This CDR3 spans 16 amino acids. The germline V gene encodes CDR1 LNHDA and CDR2 SQIVND (reference sequence). Written as DNA, the CDR3 is TGTGCCAGTAGTATAGTTTACCCAGGGCTCTACAATGAGCAGTTCTTC. This codes for CASSIVYPGLYNEQFF.

V gene TRBV19 combines with J gene TRBJ2-3; maybe TRBD2 (6 bases). The germline CDR1 and CDR2 sequences are LNHDA and SQIVND (reference sequence). The CDR3 covers 15 residues. V was trimmed by 3 bases and J by 6 bases, leaving 16 bases between them. This CDR3 reads CASSIGDSSRDTQYF. DNA of the CDR3: TGTGCCAGTAGTATTGGGGACTCGTCGAGGGATACGCAGTATTTT.

This clone was seen once. The chain's CDR3 is CASSSSPVGTGIQPQHF. The CDR3 nucleotides read TGTGCCAGCAGCTCATCCCCAGTTGGGACAGGGATTCAGCCCCAGCATTTT. The gene calls are TRBV13 and TRBJ1-5; 9 bases align to TRBD1. After removal of 4 bases from V and 6 bases from J, the junction contained 13 bases not matched to a gene. CDR3 length equals 17 residues. Germline V lookup: CDR1 PRHDT, CDR2 FYEKMQ (reference sequence).

The chain employs TRBV19 and TRBJ2-5, with D uncertain. Trimming removed 4 bases at V and 3 bases at J, with 9 bases between. This CDR3 is 13 amino acids long. Per the germline V gene, CDR1 is LNHDA and CDR2 is SQIVND (reference sequence). The CDR3 spells CASSTDPEETQYF. The CDR3 coding sequence is TGTGCCAGTAGTACCGACCCAGAAGAGACCCAGTACTTC.

This clone was recorded once. The chain links TRBV7-8 to TRBJ2-7; 7 bases fit TRBD1. Germline values: CDR1 SGHVS, CDR2 FQNEAQ. The CDR3 runs 16 residues. V trimming: 3 bases; J trimming: 4 bases; junction bases outside the gene matches: 12. CDR3 region: CASSFPSTQGKYEQYF. The CDR3 DNA reads as TGTGCCAGCAGCTTTCCCTCAACACAGGGGAAGTACGAGCAGTACTTC.

The rearrangement uses TRBV19 and TRBJ2-7, with a tentative D call TRBD2 (6 bases). V lost 5 bases to trimming and J lost 6 bases, with 14 bases between them. The CDR3 is 13 amino acids. Per germline, CDR1 LNHDA and CDR2 SQIVND (reference sequence). The CDR3 spells CASSAGLGIEQYF. For the CDR3, the DNA is TGTGCCAGTAGTGCGGGACTGGGAATCGAGCAGTACTTC. The whole variable domain, remainder taken from reference TRBV19 and TRBJ2-7, is DGGITQSPKYLFRKEGQNVTLSCEQNLNHDAMYWYRQDPGQGLRLIYYSQIVNDFQKGDIAEGYSVSREKKESFPLTVTSAQKNPTAFYLCASSAGLGIEQYFGPGTRLTVT.

This CDR3 reads CASSYSGTPNTEAFF. The CDR3 region has the DNA TGTGCCAGCAGTTACTCTGGGACACCTAACACTGAAGCTTTCTTT. The rearrangement links TRBV6-5 to TRBJ1-1; D might be TRBD1 (6 bases). CDR3 length: 15 residues. The germline V and J ends were trimmed by 0 bases and 2 bases, with 10 bases remaining between them. The germline V gene has CDR1 MNHEY and CDR2 SVGAGI.

The chain employs TRBV5-1 and TRBJ1-6; 7 bases agree with TRBD1. There are 14 residues in the CDR3. Germline V gene data show CDR1 as SGHRS and CDR2 as YFSETQ. The trim removed 4 bases at V and 15 bases at J, leaving 13 bases unmatched. The CDR3 bases are TGCGCCAGCAGCCCCCCTGGGACAGATATAATCCTCCACTTT. This sequence encodes CASSPPGTDIILHF.

The chain couples TRBV25-1 to TRBJ2-5, with a possible D match to TRBD1 (7 bases). CDR1 and CDR2 from the germline V gene are MGHDK and SYGVNS. The CDR3 contains 15 residues. V was trimmed by 2 bases and J by 2 bases, leaving 12 bases between them. CDR3 bases: TGTGCCAGCAGTGAAGCGGGACAGTTACAAGAGACCCAGTACTTC. Protein product: CASSEAGQLQETQYF.

The chain carries TRBV14 and TRBJ2-1; D remains ambiguous. The CDR3 covers 13 residues. Germline V lookup: CDR1 SGHDN, CDR2 FVKESK. Trimming stripped 1 base from V and 6 bases from J, with 7 bases between. CDR3 nucleotide sequence: TGTGCCAGCAGCCAAGGACTCCGCAATGAGCAGTTCTTC. Amino acid sequence: CASSQGLRNEQFF.

This clone came up once. This chain connects TRBV30 to TRBJ2-1; 9 nucleotides match TRBD1. Germline CDR1 GTSNPN, CDR2 SVGIG (reference sequence). The trim removed 2 bases at V and 2 bases at J, leaving 1 base unmatched. The CDR3 extends over 14 amino acids. The chain's CDR3 is CAWSTGGTYNEQFF. CDR3 nucleotide sequence: TGTGCCTGGAGTACAGGGGGCACCTACAATGAGCAGTTCTTC.

The CDR3 DNA sequence: TGTGCCTGGAGTGTAGTATTGGGCAGCTCTGGAAACACCATATATTTT. Its protein is CAWSVVLGSSGNTIYF. The J gene is TRBJ1-3, the V gene TRBV30; D not resolved. CDR3 length: 16 amino acids. Per the germline V gene, CDR1 is GTSNPN and CDR2 is SVGIG (reference sequence). Trimming took 0 bases from V and 0 from J, leaving 12 bases between them.

Written as DNA, the CDR3 is TGTGCCAGCAGCTTGGGGAGGGCCAATGAGAAGCAGTACTTC. Translation gives CASSLGRANEKQYF. The chain links TRBV13 to TRBJ2-7, with TRBD2 matching over 7 bases. V lost 3 bases to trimming and J lost 8 bases; unmatched junction nucleotides: 10. CDR1 and CDR2 from the germline V gene are PRHDT and FYEKMQ (reference sequence). The CDR3 is 14 amino acids. Looking up the rest from reference TRBV13 and TRBJ2-7 gives the full variable domain: AAGVIQSPRHLIKEKRETATLKCYPIPRHDTVYWYQQGPGQDPQFLISFYEKMQSDKGSIPDRFSAQQFSDYHSELNMSSLELGDSALYFCASSLGRANEKQYFGPGTRLTVT.

The chain links TRBV5-6 to TRBJ2-2; D is uncertain. The CDR3 extends over 17 amino acids. V shed 1 base and J shed 2 bases, with 15 bases lying between them. Germline V gives CDR1 SGHDT, CDR2 YYEEEE. The CDR3: CASSLLASAANTGELFF. In DNA form, the CDR3 reads TGTGCCAGCAGCTTGCTTGCGTCGGCAGCTAACACCGGGGAGCTGTTTTTT.

This chain connects TRBV2 to TRBJ1-1; no clear D. The CDR3 is 17 residues long. With 1 base removed from V and 4 bases from J, the gap between germline ends came to 19 bases. Germline CDR1 SNHLY, CDR2 FYNNEI. The CDR3, as DNA: TGTGCCAGCAGTGAAGGCTGGGTTAGGGTCCGGACCACTGAAGCTTTCTTT. Amino acids: CASSEGWVRVRTTEAFF.

The rearrangement links TRBV5-1 to TRBJ1-3, with D unresolved. The CDR3 consists of 12 residues. Looked up from germline, CDR1 is SGHRS and CDR2 is YFSETQ. V dropped 0 bases and J dropped 4 bases, with 2 bases sitting between them. The CDR3 is CASSLGGNTIYF. CDR3 in DNA: TGCGCCAGCAGCTTGGGGGGAAACACCATATATTTT.

The chain combines TRBV2 with TRBJ2-3; D might be TRBD1 or TRBD2, each matching 5 bases. V lost 3 bases and J 5 bases, leaving 24 bases between the germline ends. The germline gives CDR1 SNHLY, CDR2 FYNNEI. CDR3 length: 18 amino acids. Written as DNA, the CDR3 is TGTGCCAGCAGTGAGAATTTAGACAGAGGAGGTGTAGTAGATACGCAGTATTTT. Translating gives CASSENLDRGGVVDTQYF.

Here the CDR3 reads CASSFKSTRYEQYF. CDR3 sequence (DNA): TGTGCCAGCAGTTTTAAATCAACTAGATACGAGCAGTACTTC. V gene TRBV27 combines with J gene TRBJ2-7; TRBD2 might be the D (5 bases). In germline, CDR1 is MNHEY, CDR2 SMNVEV (reference sequence). Trimming removed 3 bases from V and 4 bases from J, with 13 bases in between. The CDR3 runs to 14 residues.

This clone appeared a few times. The chain carries TRBV19 and TRBJ2-7; unclear D gene. The CDR3 spans 13 residues. Trimming left V 2 bases short and J 2 bases short, with 7 bases between. CDR1 and CDR2 (germline): LNHDA, SQIVND (reference sequence). The CDR3 loop reads CASSIQQTYEQYF. The CDR3 nucleotides are TGTGCCAGTAGTATACAACAGACCTACGAGCAGTACTTC.

The chain links TRBV29-1 to TRBJ2-3, with 10 bases lining up with TRBD2. The CDR3 contains 14 residues. Germline CDR1 is SQVTM and CDR2 is ANQGSEA. V was clipped by 3 bases and J by 4 bases; unmatched bases: 4. The CDR3, as DNA: TGCAGCGTTGAGCCTAGCGGGGGATCAGATACGCAGTATTTT. This sequence encodes CSVEPSGGSDTQYF.